This TCR beta chain was documented in a study of CD8 T cells in Susac syndrome. Findings of the study overall: An acknowledgment was made by the study that its TCR sequencing and HLA analysis involved relatively few individuals.

After removal of 5 bases from V and 5 bases from J, the junction contained 7 bases not matched to a gene. The CDR3 loop spans 14 amino acids. Germline assignment: CDR1 SEHNR and CDR2 FQNEAQ (reference sequence). Comment on this clonotype: Its antigen is as yet unknown.

TCR beta sequencing was performed on blood CD8+ and CD4+ T cells. Purification of the CD8+ and CD4+ T cells relied on negative isolation, and TEMRA cells underwent FACS enrichment. About 0.5 to 1 ug RNA was reverse transcribed with random hexamers. TCR beta CDR3 was amplified by immunoSEQ covering 54 Vbeta and 13 Jbeta. Each CDR3 protein gets one entry after TCRdb re-called the immunoSEQ multiplex PCR reads with MiXCR. Of some 57,000 distinct CDR3 sequences detected, around 90% appear once; the ten largest clones hold roughly 0.2%. This rearrangement joins TRBV7-9 to TRBJ1-2; TRBD1 agrees at 8 bases. Sequencing was done on a sample of CD8+ T cells from PBMCs. This sequence was found in a human donor in good health. As DNA, the CDR3 is TGTGCCAGCAGCAAAGCAGGGGGCGTATATGGCTACACCTTC. Its translation: CASSKAGGVYGYTF.